A selection of T cell receptor beta chains follows, all from one sample in a study of long-term antiretroviral therapy in people with HIV. Sequencing used immunoSEQ multiplex PCR; TCRdb keeps in-frame clones, though not all of them. Among approximately 10,000 clones, 80% to 90% were seen once, and the ten largest hold 20% to 25%. The sample consisted of unsorted PBMCs, taken less than 7.5 years after starting antiretroviral therapy. The receptor set was obtained from a man aged 50 or older with HIV. The CDR3 runs from the conserved cysteine through the conserved F or W. D genes are given only for firm matches. Clone size is not always given. Where it is, it says once, few, many or a class for expanded clones.

size: .; D: .; J: TRBJ2-4; V: TRBV29-1; CDR3: CSVEPEKNIQYF; DNA: TGCAGCGTTGAACCCGAAAAAAACATTCAGTACTTC
size: .; D: TRBD1; J: TRBJ2-1; V: TRBV5-1; CDR3: CASSLAPGQGGNEQFF; DNA: TGCGCCAGCAGCTTGGCCCCCGGACAGGGGGGGAATGAGCAGTTCTTC
size: .; D: .; J: TRBJ2-3; V: TRBV27; CDR3: CATWADTQYF; DNA: TGTGCCACTTGGGCAGATACGCAGTATTTT
size: .; D: .; J: TRBJ2-7; V: TRBV4-1; CDR3: CASSPGFGEHEQYF; DNA: TGCGCCAGCAGCCCCGGATTTGGGGAACACGAGCAGTACTTC
size: once; D: .; J: TRBJ1-5; V: TRBV30; CDR3: CAWSPSEDQPQHF; DNA: TGTGCCTGGAGTCCCAGCGAGGATCAGCCCCAGCATTTT
size: .; D: .; J: TRBJ2-7; V: TRBV30; CDR3: CAWSLGSSYEQYF; DNA: TGTGCCTGGAGTTTGGGGAGCTCCTACGAGCAGTACTTC
size: .; D: .; J: TRBJ2-7; V: TRBV7-9; CDR3: CASSAGSQSSYEQYF; DNA: TGTGCCAGCAGTGCCGGGTCCCAAAGCTCCTACGAGCAGTACTTC
size: .; D: .; J: TRBJ2-2; V: TRBV7-3; CDR3: CASSQGPTLSGELFF; DNA: TGTGCCAGCAGCCAAGGGCCGACCCTTAGCGGGGAGCTGTTTTTT
size: .; D: .; J: TRBJ1-1; V: TRBV10-3; CDR3: CAISEPRQSEAFF; DNA: TGTGCCATCAGTGAGCCCCGGCAGTCTGAAGCTTTCTTT
size: once; D: .; J: TRBJ1-6; V: TRBV4-1; CDR3: CASSQDRGVSSPLHF; DNA: TGCGCCAGCAGCCAAGATCGGGGGGTTAGCTCACCCCTCCACTTT
size: .; D: .; J: TRBJ2-5; V: TRBV29-1; CDR3: CSGRQWGPRETQYF; DNA: TGCAGTGGCCGTCAGTGGGGGCCCCGCGAGACCCAGTACTTC
size: .; D: .; J: TRBJ1-5; V: TRBV27; CDR3: CASSPGIGYQPQHF; DNA: TGTGCCAGCAGCCCAGGTATAGGTTATCAGCCCCAGCATTTT
size: few; D: .; J: TRBJ2-7; V: TRBV7-9; CDR3: CASRPGGDYEQYF; DNA: TGTGCCAGCCGCCCGGGCGGGGACTACGAGCAGTACTTC
size: .; D: .; J: TRBJ2-7; V: TRBV6-5; CDR3: CASSYGDGEQYF; DNA: TGTGCCAGCAGTTACGGGGATGGCGAGCAGTACTTC
size: .; D: TRBD1; J: TRBJ2-7; V: TRBV7-3; CDR3: CASSSDRGLIYEQYF; DNA: TGTGCCAGCAGCTCTGACAGGGGGCTAATCTACGAGCAGTACTTC
size: .; D: .; J: TRBJ1-2; V: TRBV7-9; CDR3: CASSHRELGGYTF; DNA: TGTGCCAGCAGCCACAGGGAATTAGGCGGCTACACCTTC
size: .; D: .; J: TRBJ2-3; V: TRBV6-5; CDR3: CASSYSRASDTQYF; DNA: TGTGCCAGCAGTTACTCGAGGGCCTCAGATACGCAGTATTTT